This T cell receptor beta chain was found in a study of patients and donors after allogeneic stem cell transplantation. A few counts support this clonotype. Each CDR3 protein is one row after TCRdb ran MiXCR on the RT-PCR reads. The table has approximately 410,000 distinct CDR3 sequences, roughly 16% seen once. The sequenced material came from blood, either unsorted or a sorted T cell fraction (not recorded which). The TCR originated in a human donor who was either an allogeneic HSCT recipient or a stem cell or donor lymphocyte infusion donor (not recorded which). It is not recorded whose cells these are; they may come from a transplant donor.

As DNA, the CDR3 is TGTGCCACCAGCAGAGACTCGAGCTCCTACAATGAGCAGTTCTTC. Protein sequence: CATSRDSSSYNEQFF. The V gene is TRBV15, the J gene TRBJ2-1; D gene unclear. V was cut by 0 bases and J by 0 bases, with 6 bases left in between. CDR1 and CDR2 from the germline V gene are LNHNV and YYDKDF (reference sequence). This CDR3 spans 15 amino acids.